These 22 T cell receptor beta chains originate from one sample sequenced in a study of T cell responses to AZD1222 COVID-19 vaccine. Using immunoSEQ multiplex PCR, the repertoire was profiled, and TCRdb retains in-frame clones only, with some absent. The sample has more than 150,000 clones; around 90% are singletons. The sample was peripheral blood, taken 28 days after the second AZD1222 dose. The source of these receptors is an adult who received the AZD1222 COVID-19 vaccine.

The rearrangement links TRBV29-1 to TRBJ2-1; 7 nucleotides line up with TRBD2. V trimming: 2 bases; J trimming: 1 base; junction bases outside the gene matches: 5. Germline CDR1 is SQVTM and CDR2 is ANQGSEA. This CDR3 region has 15 residues. Here the CDR3 DNA reads TGCAGCGTTGAAAGGGACTACCTTTCCTACAATGAGCAGTTCTTC. It specifies CSVERDYLSYNEQFF.

The rearrangement uses TRBV4-3 and TRBJ2-3; 8 nucleotides match TRBD2. Germline values: CDR1 LGHNA, CDR2 YSLEER. J gave up 2 bases and V 1 base, and 5 bases lay outside the gene matches. This CDR3 comprises 16 residues. The CDR3 nucleotides are TGCGCCAGCAGCCAAGGACTAGCGCTGACCACAGATACGCAGTATTTT. Translating gives CASSQGLALTTDTQYF.

The V gene is TRBV28, the J gene TRBJ1-4; D unclear. This CDR3 comprises 12 residues. Germline lookup yields CDR1 MDHEN and CDR2 SYDVKM. V lost 3 bases, J lost 8 bases, and 7 bases lay in between. CDR3 amino acids: CASSLKSEKLFF. In DNA, the CDR3 is TGTGCCAGCAGTTTGAAGTCAGAAAAACTGTTTTTT.

The chain is built from TRBV18 and TRBJ2-7, with TRBD1 as a possible D gene (6 bases). CDR1 is KGHSH and CDR2 is LQKENI in the germline V gene. The CDR3 is made up of 11 amino acids. V lost 11 bases to trimming and J lost 3 bases, with 11 bases between them. The CDR3 protein is CAGQSLYEQYF. The CDR3 DNA sequence: TGTGCCGGACAGTCTCTCTACGAGCAGTACTTC.

The chain employs TRBV6-1 and TRBJ2-5; D is ambiguous. CDR1 and CDR2 from the germline V gene are MNHNS and SASEGT. The CDR3 sequence is 14 residues long. The V and J ends lost 3 bases and 4 bases respectively, with 12 bases between them. The CDR3 region is CASSDVDGRETQYF. In nucleotides, the CDR3 is TGTGCCAGCAGTGATGTAGATGGCAGAGAGACCCAGTACTTC.

This chain links TRBV2 with TRBJ2-2, with D uncertain. The length of the CDR3 is 15 residues. CDR1 is SNHLY and CDR2 is FYNNEI in the germline V gene. The V and J ends lost 8 bases and 2 bases respectively, with 15 bases between them. CDR3 amino acids: CASLPPLRNTGELFF. In DNA, the CDR3 is TGTGCCAGCCTCCCCCCCCTCAGAAACACCGGGGAGCTGTTTTTT.

The CDR3 loop is CAWSVRKSSYNEQFF. The CDR3 DNA reads as TGTGCCTGGAGTGTACGAAAAAGCTCCTACAATGAGCAGTTCTTC. The chain combines TRBV30 with TRBJ2-1; no clear D gene. CDR1 is GTSNPN and CDR2 is SVGIG in the germline V gene (reference sequence). Trimming shortened V by 0 bases and J by 0 bases, and 9 bases separated the two germline ends. CDR3 length: 15 amino acids.

CDR3 DNA sequence: TGCGCCAGCAGTCAATCCGCCAGGGGGGGGACTGAAGCTTTCTTT. Its protein product is CASSQSARGGTEAFF. V usage is TRBV23-1 and J usage is TRBJ1-1; 7 positions agree with TRBD1. TRBV23-1 is filed as an ORF, its function uncertain. The CDR3 runs to 15 residues. J was trimmed by 5 bases and V by 0 bases; bases with no gene match: 6.

CDR3 region: CASSQEVYISGNTIYF. As DNA, the CDR3 is TGCGCCAGCAGCCAAGAGGTTTACATCTCTGGAAACACCATATATTTT. V usage is TRBV4-3 and J usage is TRBJ1-3; D is uncertain. Trimming shortened V by 0 bases and J by 0 bases, and 9 bases separated the two germline ends. Germline CDR1 reads LGHNA; CDR2 reads YSLEER. This CDR3 spans 16 amino acids.

The chain couples TRBV10-3 to TRBJ2-1; D might be TRBD2 (7 bases). CDR1 and CDR2 from the germline V gene are ENHRY and SYGVKD. The length of the CDR3 is 12 residues. Trimming removed 9 bases from V and 8 bases from J, with 14 bases in between. CDR3 region: CAIQGRGDEQFF. Written as DNA, the CDR3 is TGTGCCATACAGGGTCGGGGGGATGAGCAGTTCTTC.

The rearrangement joins TRBV9 to TRBJ1-6; TRBD1 is a possible D gene (5 bases). Trimming left V 0 bases short and J 9 bases short, with 13 bases between. The CDR3 extends over 15 amino acids. Germline-derived CDR1 and CDR2 are SGDLS and YYNGEE. The CDR3 protein is CASSVDGGISSPLHF. CDR3 nucleotide sequence: TGTGCCAGCAGCGTAGATGGGGGTATTAGTTCACCCCTCCACTTT.

This clone showed up just once. The chain uses TRBV6-1 and TRBJ2-7; no firm D call. V was pared by 1 base and J by 0 bases, with 10 bases between. CDR3 length: 15 amino acids. CDR1 MNHNS and CDR2 SASEGT come from the germline V gene. Here the CDR3 reads CASSEDRDTSYEQYF. The CDR3 DNA reads TGTGCCAGCAGTGAAGACCGTGATACCTCCTACGAGCAGTACTTC.

The V call is TRBV30, the J call TRBJ2-3, with 11 positions matching TRBD2. CDR1 is GTSNPN, CDR2 SVGIG, per germline (reference sequence). V was pared by 2 bases and J by 6 bases, with 13 bases of the junction left unmatched. The CDR3 runs 17 residues. DNA for the CDR3: TGTGCCTGGAGTCCATCCAGGACTAGCGGGCAGGTGGATACGCAGTATTTT. This translates into CAWSPSRTSGQVDTQYF.

This clone was seen just once. The chain uses TRBV4-1 and TRBJ2-5; D possibly corresponds to TRBD1 (5 bases). The CDR3 is 15 residues long. Germline loops: CDR1 MGHRA, CDR2 YSYEKL. Trimming removed 4 bases from V and 5 bases from J, with 17 bases in between. The CDR3 sequence: CASSRTLGAAETQYF. For the CDR3, the DNA is TGCGCCAGCAGCCGGACCCTAGGGGCCGCCGAGACCCAGTACTTC.

The genes are TRBV10-1 and TRBJ2-7, with D perhaps TRBD1 or TRBD2 (5 bases each). CDR3 length: 15 residues. V was clipped by 6 bases and J by 0 bases, with 15 bases between them. Germline-derived CDR1 and CDR2 are WNHNN and SYGVQD (reference sequence). The CDR3 nucleotides are TGCGCCAGCAGCCCCGGCTACGGGGCCTCCTACGAGCAGTACTTC. Protein: CASSPGYGASYEQYF.

This chain links TRBV5-1 with TRBJ1-1; perhaps TRBD1 as D (6 bases). Looked up from germline, CDR1 is SGHRS and CDR2 is YFSETQ. This CDR3 has 12 amino acids. V lost 4 bases and J 5 bases, leaving 9 bases between the germline ends. CDR3 sequence reads: CASSEGGTEAFF. The CDR3 DNA sequence: TGCGCCAGCAGCGAAGGGGGAACTGAAGCTTTCTTT.

The V gene is TRBV27, the J gene TRBJ2-7; 8 bases line up with TRBD2. The CDR3 length is 15 residues. Germline V gene sequence: CDR1 MNHEY, CDR2 SMNVEV (reference sequence). Unmatched junction bases numbered 6, after V lost 2 bases and J lost 3 bases. CDR3 DNA sequence: TGTGCCAGCAGTTTAGCCGGGACTAGTGGCTACGAGCAGTACTTC. It encodes CASSLAGTSGYEQYF.

The chain recombines TRBV24-1 with TRBJ1-5; D remains ambiguous. This CDR3 contains 16 residues. The germline CDR1 and CDR2 sequences are KGHDR and SFDVKD. Deletions cut 1 base from V and 2 bases from J, with 11 bases between. In nucleotides, the CDR3 is TGTGCCACCAGTGATTTCGGGTCTGGGGGCAATCAGCCCCAGCATTTT. The encoded protein is CATSDFGSGGNQPQHF.

By share of the sample, this clone is medium-sized. V gene TRBV15 combines with J gene TRBJ1-5; 7 bases agree with TRBD1. The CDR3 has 17 residues. V lost 0 bases to trimming and J lost 2 bases; unmatched junction nucleotides: 7. Germline assignment: CDR1 LNHNV and CDR2 YYDKDF (reference sequence). In nucleotides, the CDR3 is TGTGCCACCAGCAGAGATCCGACAGGGACTGGCAATCAGCCCCAGCATTTT. It encodes CATSRDPTGTGNQPQHF. Combining the CDR3 with reference TRBV15 and TRBJ1-5 gives the whole variable domain DAMVIQNPRYQVTQFGKPVTLSCSQTLNHNVMYWYQQKSSQAPKLLFHYYDKDFNNEADTPDNFQSRRPNTSFCFLDIRSPGLGDTAMYLCATSRDPTGTGNQPQHFGDGTRLSIL.

V gene TRBV19 combines with J gene TRBJ2-6, with unresolved D. V was cut by 7 bases and J by 0 bases, with 10 bases left in between. This CDR3 has 15 amino acids. Germline CDR1 and CDR2: LNHDA and SQIVND (reference sequence). The CDR3 here is CASTPTVSGANVLTF. The CDR3 DNA follows: TGTGCCAGTACCCCAACGGTCTCTGGGGCCAACGTCCTGACTTTC.

This clone was observed a single time. The chain links TRBV30 to TRBJ1-5; possibly TRBD1 for D (5 bases). Germline lookup yields CDR1 GTSNPN and CDR2 SVGIG (reference sequence). CDR3 length equals 13 residues. Trimming took 0 bases from V and 3 from J, leaving 6 bases between them. The CDR3 DNA reads TGTGCCTGGAGTGTGGGGCTCAATCAGCCCCAGCATTTT. Amino acids: CAWSVGLNQPQHF. The complete variable domain, with remaining parts taken from reference TRBV30 and TRBJ1-5, reads SQTIHQWPATLVQPVGSPLSLECTVEGTSNPNLYWYRQAAGRGLQLLFYSVGIGQISSEVPQNLSASRPQDRQFILSSKKLLLSDSGFYLCAWSVGLNQPQHFGDGTRLSIL.

Comment on this clone: Other DNA sequences from this sample encode an identical CDR3 as well. V gene TRBV5-1 combines with J gene TRBJ1-5, with TRBD1 identical over 8 bases. From germline, CDR1 is SGHRS and CDR2 YFSETQ. The CDR3 is made up of 15 amino acids. With V trimmed by 0 bases and J by 4 bases, 3 bases remained unmatched. This CDR3 is CASSLGTGSNQPQHF. CDR3 nucleotide sequence: TGCGCCAGCAGCTTGGGGACAGGGTCTAATCAGCCCCAGCATTTT. Full variable domain (rest looked up from reference TRBV5-1 and TRBJ1-5): KAGVTQTPRYLIKTRGQQVTLSCSPISGHRSVSWYQQTPGQGLQFLFEYFSETQRNKGNFPGRFSGRQFSNSRSEMNVSTLELGDSALYLCASSLGTGSNQPQHFGDGTRLSIL.